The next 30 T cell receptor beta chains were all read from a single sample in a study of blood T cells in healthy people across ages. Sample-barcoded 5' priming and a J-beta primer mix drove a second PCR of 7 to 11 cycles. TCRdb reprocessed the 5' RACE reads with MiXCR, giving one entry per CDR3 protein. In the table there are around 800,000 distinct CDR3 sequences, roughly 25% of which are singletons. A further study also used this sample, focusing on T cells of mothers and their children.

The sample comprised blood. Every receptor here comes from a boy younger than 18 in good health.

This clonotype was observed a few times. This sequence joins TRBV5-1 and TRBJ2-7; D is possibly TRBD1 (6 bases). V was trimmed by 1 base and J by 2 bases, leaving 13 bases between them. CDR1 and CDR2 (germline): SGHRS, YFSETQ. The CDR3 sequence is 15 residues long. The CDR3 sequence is CASSLKQGITYEQYF. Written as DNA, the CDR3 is TGCGCCAGCAGCTTGAAACAGGGAATTACCTACGAGCAGTACTTC.

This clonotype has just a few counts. CDR3 loop: CASSQGGARVIAEQFF. The CDR3 bases are TGTGCCAGCAGCCAAGGAGGTGCTAGAGTGATAGCTGAGCAGTTCTTC. The chain employs TRBV3-1 and TRBJ2-1; D is undetermined. CDR1 and CDR2 (germline): LGHDT, YNNKEL (reference sequence). Trimming left V 1 base short and J 9 bases short, with 19 bases between. CDR3 length equals 16 residues.

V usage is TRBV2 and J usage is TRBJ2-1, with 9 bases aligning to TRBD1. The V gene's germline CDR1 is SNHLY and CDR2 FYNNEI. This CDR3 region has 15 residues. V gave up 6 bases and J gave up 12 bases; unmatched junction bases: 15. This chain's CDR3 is CASRGGTGPQSGQFF. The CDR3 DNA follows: TGTGCCAGCAGGGGAGGGACAGGGCCCCAGTCCGGGCAGTTCTTC.

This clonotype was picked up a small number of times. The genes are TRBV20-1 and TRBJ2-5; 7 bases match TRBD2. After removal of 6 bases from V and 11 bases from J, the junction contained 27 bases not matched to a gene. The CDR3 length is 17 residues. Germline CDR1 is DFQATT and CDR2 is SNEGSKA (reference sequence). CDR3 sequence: CSAVATGRRGYRREQYF. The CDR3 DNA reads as TGCAGTGCCGTGGCGACCGGGAGGCGGGGGTATCGGAGGGAGCAGTACTTC.

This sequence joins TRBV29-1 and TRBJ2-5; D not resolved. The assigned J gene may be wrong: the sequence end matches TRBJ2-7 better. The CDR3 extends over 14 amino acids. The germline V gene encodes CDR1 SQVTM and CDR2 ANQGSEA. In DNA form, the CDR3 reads TGCAGCGTCCAGCCGTTAAGGAGCGCCTACGAGCAGTACTTC. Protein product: CSVQPLRSAYEQYF.

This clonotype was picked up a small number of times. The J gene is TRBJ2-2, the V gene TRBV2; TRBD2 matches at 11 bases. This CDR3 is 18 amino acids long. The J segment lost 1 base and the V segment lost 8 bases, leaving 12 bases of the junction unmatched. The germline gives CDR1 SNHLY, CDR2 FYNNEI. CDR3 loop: CASDPGLAGGLNTGELFF. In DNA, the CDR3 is TGTGCCAGCGACCCCGGGCTAGCGGGGGGTCTGAACACCGGGGAGCTGTTTTTT.

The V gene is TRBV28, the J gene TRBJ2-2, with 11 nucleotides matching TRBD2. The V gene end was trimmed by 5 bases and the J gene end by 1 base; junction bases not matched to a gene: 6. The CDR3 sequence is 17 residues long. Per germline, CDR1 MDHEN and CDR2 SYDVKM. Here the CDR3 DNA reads TGTGCCAGCAGTCGACTAGCGGGGATTTTGAACACCGGGGAGCTGTTTTTT. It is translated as CASSRLAGILNTGELFF.

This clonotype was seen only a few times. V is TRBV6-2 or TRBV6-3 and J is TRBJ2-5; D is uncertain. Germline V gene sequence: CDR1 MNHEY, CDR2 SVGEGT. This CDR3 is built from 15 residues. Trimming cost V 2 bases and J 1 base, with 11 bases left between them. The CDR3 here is CASSYRLDGQETQYF. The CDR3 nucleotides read TGTGCCAGCAGTTACCGGCTAGACGGCCAAGAGACCCAGTACTTC.

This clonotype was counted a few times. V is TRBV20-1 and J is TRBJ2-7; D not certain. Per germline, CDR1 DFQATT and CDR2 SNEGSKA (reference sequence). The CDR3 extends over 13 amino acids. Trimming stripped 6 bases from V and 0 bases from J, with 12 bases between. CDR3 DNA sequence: TGCAGTGCCAAAGGGTTTCCCTCCTACGAGCAGTACTTC. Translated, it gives CSAKGFPSYEQYF.

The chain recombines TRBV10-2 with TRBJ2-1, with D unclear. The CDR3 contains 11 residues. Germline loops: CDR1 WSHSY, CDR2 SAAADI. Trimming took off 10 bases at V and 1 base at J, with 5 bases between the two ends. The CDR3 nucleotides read TGCGCCATCGGATCCTACAATGAGCAGTTCTTC. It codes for CAIGSYNEQFF.

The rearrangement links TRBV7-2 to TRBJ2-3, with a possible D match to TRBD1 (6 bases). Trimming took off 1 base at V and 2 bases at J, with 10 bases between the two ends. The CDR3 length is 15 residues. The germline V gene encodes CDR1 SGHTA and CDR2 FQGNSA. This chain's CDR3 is CASSLGLGATDTQYF. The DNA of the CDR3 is TGTGCCAGCAGCTTAGGTCTGGGGGCCACAGATACGCAGTATTTT.

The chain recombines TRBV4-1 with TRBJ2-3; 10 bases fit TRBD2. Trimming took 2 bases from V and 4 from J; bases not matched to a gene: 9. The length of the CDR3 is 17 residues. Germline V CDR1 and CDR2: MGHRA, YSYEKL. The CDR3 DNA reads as TGCGCCAGCAGCCAACCGACTAGCGGGTCCCGTGCAGATACGCAGTATTTT. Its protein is CASSQPTSGSRADTQYF.

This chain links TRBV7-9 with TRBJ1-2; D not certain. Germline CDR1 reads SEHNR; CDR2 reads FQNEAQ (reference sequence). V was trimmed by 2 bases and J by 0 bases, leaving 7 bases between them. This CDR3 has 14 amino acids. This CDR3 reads CASSLIGANYGYTF. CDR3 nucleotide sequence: TGTGCCAGCAGCTTAATTGGGGCTAACTATGGCTACACCTTC.

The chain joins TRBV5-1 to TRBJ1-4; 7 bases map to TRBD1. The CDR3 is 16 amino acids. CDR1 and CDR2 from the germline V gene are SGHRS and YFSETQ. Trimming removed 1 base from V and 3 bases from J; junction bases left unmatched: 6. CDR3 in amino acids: CASSLNPQGANEKLFF. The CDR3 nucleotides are TGCGCCAGCAGCTTGAACCCCCAGGGGGCTAATGAAAAACTGTTTTTT.

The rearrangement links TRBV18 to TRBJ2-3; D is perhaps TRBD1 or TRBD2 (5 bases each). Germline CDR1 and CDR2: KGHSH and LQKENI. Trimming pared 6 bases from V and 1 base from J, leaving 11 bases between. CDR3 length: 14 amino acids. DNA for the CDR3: TGTGCCAGCTCCGCCCTGGGGGGCACAGATACGCAGTATTTT. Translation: CASSALGGTDTQYF.

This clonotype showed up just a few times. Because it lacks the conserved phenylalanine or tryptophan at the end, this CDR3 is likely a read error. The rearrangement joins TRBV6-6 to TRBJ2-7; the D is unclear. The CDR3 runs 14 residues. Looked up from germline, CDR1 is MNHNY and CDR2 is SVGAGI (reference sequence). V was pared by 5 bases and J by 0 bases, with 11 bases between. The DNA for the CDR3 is TGTGCCAGCAGTCCAGTTGCGAGCTCCTACGAGCAGTACCTC. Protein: CASSPVASSYEQYL.

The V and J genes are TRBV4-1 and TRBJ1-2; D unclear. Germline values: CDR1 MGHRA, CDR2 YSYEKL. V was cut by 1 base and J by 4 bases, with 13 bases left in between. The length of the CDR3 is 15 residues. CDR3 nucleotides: TGCGCCAGCAGCCAAGGACTGAGGGTTGTCTATGGCTACACCTTC. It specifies CASSQGLRVVYGYTF.

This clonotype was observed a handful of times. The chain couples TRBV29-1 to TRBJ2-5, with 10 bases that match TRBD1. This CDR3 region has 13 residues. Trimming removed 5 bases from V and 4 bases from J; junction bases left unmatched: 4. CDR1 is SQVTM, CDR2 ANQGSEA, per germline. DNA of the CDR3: TGCAGCGTTCGACAGGGGGCTGGAGAGACCCAGTACTTC. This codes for CSVRQGAGETQYF.

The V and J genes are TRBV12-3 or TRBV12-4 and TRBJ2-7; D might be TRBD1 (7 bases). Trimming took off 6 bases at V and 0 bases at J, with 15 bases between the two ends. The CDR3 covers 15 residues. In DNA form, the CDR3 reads TGTGCCAGCAGGTCCCAGGGGGGAAACTCCTACGAGCAGTACTTC. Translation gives CASRSQGGNSYEQYF.

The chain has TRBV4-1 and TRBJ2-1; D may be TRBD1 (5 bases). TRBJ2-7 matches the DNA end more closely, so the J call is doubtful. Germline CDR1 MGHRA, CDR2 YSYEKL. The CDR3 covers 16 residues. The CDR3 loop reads CASSQYTGRSIYEQYF. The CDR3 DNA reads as TGCGCCAGCAGCCAGTATACAGGCCGATCGATCTACGAGCAGTACTTC.

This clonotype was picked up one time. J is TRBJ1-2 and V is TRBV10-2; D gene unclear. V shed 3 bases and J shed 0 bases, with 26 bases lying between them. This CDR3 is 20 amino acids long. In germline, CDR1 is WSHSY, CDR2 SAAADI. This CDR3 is CASSEIVGRAGPAANYGYTF. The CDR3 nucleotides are TGCGCCAGCAGTGAAATCGTGGGCAGAGCCGGCCCTGCTGCTAACTATGGCTACACCTTC.

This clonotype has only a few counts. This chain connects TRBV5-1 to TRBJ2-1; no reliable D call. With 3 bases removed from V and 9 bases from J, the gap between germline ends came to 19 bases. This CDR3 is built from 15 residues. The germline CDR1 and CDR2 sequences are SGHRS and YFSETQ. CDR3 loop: CASSSRYERTGEQFF. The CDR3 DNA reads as TGCGCCAGCAGCTCCCGTTATGAAAGGACGGGTGAGCAGTTCTTC.

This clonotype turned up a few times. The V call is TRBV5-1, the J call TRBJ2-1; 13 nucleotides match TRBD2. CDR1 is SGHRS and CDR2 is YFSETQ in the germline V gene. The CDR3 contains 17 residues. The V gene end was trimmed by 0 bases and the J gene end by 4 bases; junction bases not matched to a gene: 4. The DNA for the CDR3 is TGCGCCAGCAGCTTGGGGACTAGCGGGGGCCAATACAATGAGCAGTTCTTC. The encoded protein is CASSLGTSGGQYNEQFF.

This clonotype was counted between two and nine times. This chain's CDR3 is CASSGPWETQYF. The CDR3, as DNA: TGTGCCAGCAGCGGCCCCTGGGAGACCCAGTACTTC. The chain joins TRBV13 to TRBJ2-5; D is ambiguous. Deletions cut 5 bases from V and 5 bases from J, with 9 bases between. In germline, CDR1 is PRHDT, CDR2 FYEKMQ (reference sequence). The CDR3 is made up of 12 amino acids. Combining the CDR3 with reference TRBV13 and TRBJ2-5 gives the whole variable domain AAGVIQSPRHLIKEKRETATLKCYPIPRHDTVYWYQQGPGQDPQFLISFYEKMQSDKGSIPDRFSAQQFSDYHSELNMSSLELGDSALYFCASSGPWETQYFGPGTRLLVL.

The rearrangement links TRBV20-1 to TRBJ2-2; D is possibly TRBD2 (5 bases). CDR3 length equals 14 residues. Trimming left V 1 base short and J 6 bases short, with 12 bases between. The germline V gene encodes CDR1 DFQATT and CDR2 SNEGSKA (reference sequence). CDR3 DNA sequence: TGCAGTGCTAGAGCGGAAGGGCGGGCCGGGGAGCTGTTTTTT. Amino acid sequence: CSARAEGRAGELFF.

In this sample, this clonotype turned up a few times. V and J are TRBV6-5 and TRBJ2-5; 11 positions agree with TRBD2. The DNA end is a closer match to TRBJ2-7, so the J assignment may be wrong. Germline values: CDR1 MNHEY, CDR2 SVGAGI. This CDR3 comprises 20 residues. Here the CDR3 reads CASSYSVVSGGAGGSYEQYF. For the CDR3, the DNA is TGTGCCAGCAGTTACTCCGTCGTTAGCGGGGGGGCCGGGGGCTCCTACGAGCAGTACTTC.

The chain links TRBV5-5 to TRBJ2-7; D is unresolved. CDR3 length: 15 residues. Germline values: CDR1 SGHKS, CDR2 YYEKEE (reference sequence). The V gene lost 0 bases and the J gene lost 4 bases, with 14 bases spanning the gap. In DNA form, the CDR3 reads TGTGCCAGCAGCTTGGCGGAAATGACATCTTACGAGCAGTACTTC. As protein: CASSLAEMTSYEQYF.

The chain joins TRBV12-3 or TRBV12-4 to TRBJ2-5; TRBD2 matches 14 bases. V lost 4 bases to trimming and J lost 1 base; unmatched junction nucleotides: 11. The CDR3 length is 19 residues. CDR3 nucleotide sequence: TGTGCCAGCAGTTCCAACCGACTAGCGGGGGGGCCCTTCCAAGAGACCCAGTACTTC. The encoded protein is CASSSNRLAGGPFQETQYF.

CDR3 DNA: TGTGCCACCCCCAAAAACAGGGGGAACACCGGGGAGCTGTTTTTT. This gives the protein CATPKNRGNTGELFF. V gene TRBV7-6 combines with J gene TRBJ2-2; TRBD1 aligns across 7 bases. V gave up 10 bases and J gave up 1 base; unmatched junction bases: 9. The CDR3 contains 15 residues. CDR1 is SGHVS, CDR2 FNYEAQ, per germline.

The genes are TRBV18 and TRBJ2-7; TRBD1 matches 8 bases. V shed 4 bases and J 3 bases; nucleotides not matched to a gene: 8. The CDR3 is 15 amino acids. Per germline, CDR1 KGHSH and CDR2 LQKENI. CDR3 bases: TGTGCCAGCTCACAAACAGGGGGGCCCGGCTACGAGCAGTACTTC. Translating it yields CASSQTGGPGYEQYF.